This passage covers 17 T cell receptor beta chains from one sample sequenced in a study of T-cell reconstitution after alpha-beta-depleted transplantation in children. Construction of the TCRbeta library involved unique molecular identifiers. MiXCR, applied by TCRdb to the PCR reads, yields one record per CDR3 protein. Of under 850,000 distinct CDR3 sequences detected, about an eighth appear once; the ten largest clones hold 0.79%. Sequencing used PBMCs, obtained before TCRalphabeta/CD19-depleted stem cell transplant. The receptors shown here come from a girl aged 2-10 years with congenital amegakaryocytic thrombocytopenia, due to receive a stem cell transplant.

This sequence joins TRBV25-1 and TRBJ2-2; tentatively, D is TRBD2 (6 bases). From germline, CDR1 is MGHDK and CDR2 SYGVNS. Trimming took 3 bases from V and 1 from J, leaving 6 bases between them. The CDR3 is 14 amino acids. The CDR3 nucleotides are TGTGCCAGCAGTGAGGGGGGGAACACCGGGGAGCTGTTTTTT. It translates to CASSEGGNTGELFF.

This clonotype was seen ten or more times. The chain uses TRBV20-1 and TRBJ1-2, with D unclear. V lost 4 bases and J 7 bases, leaving 16 bases between the germline ends. The length of the CDR3 is 13 residues. The V gene's germline CDR1 is DFQATT and CDR2 SNEGSKA (reference sequence). In nucleotides, the CDR3 is TGCAGTGCTAAGGGTTCCGGGAACCCTGGCTACACCTTC. Its translation is CSAKGSGNPGYTF.

For the CDR3, the DNA is TGTGCCAGCAGCCAAGATGGGTTGGGTGAGCAGTTCTTC. Amino acids: CASSQDGLGEQFF. The gene calls are TRBV3-1 and TRBJ2-1; D remains ambiguous. V lost 0 bases to trimming and J lost 9 bases, with 9 bases between them. The germline V gene has CDR1 LGHDT and CDR2 YNNKEL (reference sequence). The CDR3 sequence is 13 residues long.

The sample holds many counts of this clonotype. V and J are TRBV12-3 or TRBV12-4 and TRBJ2-4; TRBD1 or TRBD2 may be the D gene (5 bases each). Trimming took off 2 bases at V and 7 bases at J, with 15 bases between the two ends. The CDR3 is 15 amino acids. This chain's CDR3 is CASSLLQGRRNIQYF. The CDR3 region has the DNA TGTGCCAGCAGTTTACTTCAGGGTAGGAGGAACATTCAGTACTTC.

At least ten counts were recorded for this clonotype. The genes are TRBV27 and TRBJ2-3; 11 bases are shared with TRBD2. Per the germline V gene, CDR1 is MNHEY and CDR2 is SMNVEV (reference sequence). After removal of 6 bases from V and 5 bases from J, the junction contained 1 base not matched to a gene. This CDR3 is built from 13 residues. CDR3 residues: CASRGLAGDTQYF. The CDR3 DNA follows: TGTGCCAGCAGAGGACTAGCGGGAGATACGCAGTATTTT.

The V and J genes are TRBV20-1 and TRBJ2-4; D is ambiguous. The CDR3 consists of 15 residues. The V gene's germline CDR1 is DFQATT and CDR2 SNEGSKA (reference sequence). Deletions cut 1 base from V and 1 base from J, with 11 bases between. Here the CDR3 DNA reads TGCAGTGCTAGAGGGCAGCTGGGGGCCAAAAACATTCAGTACTTC. It codes for CSARGQLGAKNIQYF.

This clonotype was seen many times. The chain recombines TRBV18 with TRBJ2-2, with 8 nucleotides matching TRBD1. There are 16 residues in the CDR3. The V segment lost 1 base and the J segment 1 base; nucleotides outside the gene matches: 2. The germline gives CDR1 KGHSH, CDR2 LQKENI. CDR3 region: CASSPQGQENTGELFF. CDR3 nucleotide sequence: TGTGCCAGCTCACCACAGGGACAGGAGAACACCGGGGAGCTGTTTTTT.

The J gene is TRBJ2-3, the V gene TRBV19; D is perhaps TRBD2 (6 bases). CDR1 and CDR2 from the germline V gene are LNHDA and SQIVND (reference sequence). The CDR3 sequence is 14 residues long. V was cut by 5 bases and J by 1 base, with 10 bases left in between. CDR3 protein: CASSRGLGTDTQYF. The CDR3 DNA reads TGTGCCAGTAGTCGGGGGTTGGGCACAGATACGCAGTATTTT.

This clonotype has a count of ten or more. V gene TRBV29-1 combines with J gene TRBJ2-1; 13 nucleotides match TRBD2. Germline CDR1 is SQVTM and CDR2 is ANQGSEA. J lost 8 bases, V lost 4 bases, and 8 bases had no gene match. The CDR3 length is 15 residues. CDR3 protein: CSVVGLAGDEHEQFF. The CDR3 DNA reads TGCAGCGTTGTCGGACTAGCGGGAGATGAACATGAGCAGTTCTTC.

This clonotype appeared a few times. The chain carries TRBV29-1 and TRBJ1-1; D not certain. This CDR3 is built from 14 residues. Trimming shortened V by 3 bases and J by 0 bases, and 11 bases separated the two germline ends. Per germline, CDR1 SQVTM and CDR2 ANQGSEA. CDR3 sequence reads: CSVDSRLMNTEAFF. The CDR3 DNA follows: TGCAGCGTTGACAGTCGACTTATGAACACTGAAGCTTTCTTT.

The chain carries TRBV6-1 and TRBJ2-1, with no clear D. V was shortened by 3 bases and J by 5 bases, with 8 bases between the two germline ends. Per germline, CDR1 MNHNS and CDR2 SASEGT. This CDR3 is built from 13 residues. The CDR3 is CASSDSLNNEQFF. The CDR3 region has the DNA TGTGCCAGCAGTGATTCGCTCAACAATGAGCAGTTCTTC.

This clonotype was observed many times. The chain carries TRBV7-2 and TRBJ1-1; TRBD1 might be the D (5 bases). Germline values: CDR1 SGHTA, CDR2 FQGNSA. V shed 2 bases and J shed 1 base, with 11 bases lying between them. The CDR3 length is 15 residues. The DNA of the CDR3 is TGTGCCAGCAGCTTAACGGCAGGGCCGAACACTGAAGCTTTCTTT. Protein product: CASSLTAGPNTEAFF.

This clonotype was seen a handful of times. This chain uses TRBV7-6 with TRBJ2-7; 7 bases are shared with TRBD1. The trim removed 5 bases at V and 5 bases at J, leaving 15 bases unmatched. Germline V gene data show CDR1 as SGHVS and CDR2 as FNYEAQ. This CDR3 is 16 amino acids long. In DNA, the CDR3 is TGTGCCAGCAGCGCAAGCCCCCGACAGGGCTTCGACGAGCAGTACTTC. Translating it yields CASSASPRQGFDEQYF.

The rearrangement joins TRBV5-1 to TRBJ2-3; 12 bases agree with TRBD2. CDR3 length equals 16 residues. Trimming removed 1 base from V and 6 bases from J; junction bases left unmatched: 6. Germline V gives CDR1 SGHRS, CDR2 YFSETQ. CDR3 residues: CASSLIGLAGPDTQYF. Here the CDR3 DNA reads TGCGCCAGCAGCTTGATAGGACTAGCGGGACCTGATACGCAGTATTTT.

There are many counts of this clonotype. This chain joins TRBV20-1 and TRBJ2-1; D unresolved. Germline V gives CDR1 DFQATT, CDR2 SNEGSKA (reference sequence). Trimming removed 3 bases from V and 8 bases from J, with 11 bases in between. CDR3 length: 12 residues. The CDR3 sequence is CSARGGIDEQFF. The CDR3, as DNA: TGCAGTGCTAGGGGTGGGATAGATGAGCAGTTCTTC.

This clonotype was seen a handful of times. CDR3 loop: CSVVGSQNYEQYF. DNA of the CDR3: TGCAGCGTTGTCGGTTCTCAAAACTACGAGCAGTACTTC. The chain carries TRBV29-1 and TRBJ2-7; D remains unclear. V was trimmed by 4 bases and J by 3 bases, leaving 13 bases between them. This CDR3 has 13 amino acids. Germline-derived CDR1 and CDR2 are SQVTM and ANQGSEA.

This clonotype was seen many times. The chain has TRBV6-5 and TRBJ1-2; D not resolved. Trimming cost V 8 bases and J 4 bases, with 17 bases left between them. This CDR3 is 14 amino acids long. The germline gives CDR1 MNHEY, CDR2 SVGAGI. CDR3: CASGSRGSLYGYTF. The CDR3 coding sequence is TGTGCCAGCGGGAGTAGAGGGTCCCTCTATGGCTACACCTTC.